Listed below are T cell receptor beta chains from one sample, sequenced in a study of PD-L1 blockade in urothelial cancer. Sequencing was performed with immunoSEQ multiplex PCR; in TCRdb, only in-frame clones are kept and a portion is missing. The sample comprises about 72,000 clones, about 86% of which are singletons, and just under 15% rests with the top ten. The sequenced sample was PBMCs, obtained around atezolizumab (anti-PD-L1) treatment. These receptors came from a man in his 60s with urothelial cancer. CDR3s include the opening cysteine and the closing phenylalanine or tryptophan. A D gene is named only where the DNA matches it firmly. Only some rows state a clone size, as once, few, many or a class for expanded clones.

>TRBJ2-7|TRBV7-2|TRBD2|once
TGTGCCAGCAGCTTAGCGGGGACTACCTACGAGCAGTACTTC
CASSLAGTTYEQYF
>TRBJ2-3|TRBV6-1|TRBD2|-
TGTGCCAGCACCCTCAGCGGGGGGGCCTCAGATACGCAGTATTTT
CASTLSGGASDTQYF
>TRBJ1-2|TRBV7-9|TRBD1|-
TGTGCCAGCCAAAGACAGGGATCTAACTATGGCTACACCTTC
CASQRQGSNYGYTF
>TRBJ2-6|TRBV27|-|once
TGTGCCAGCAGTACAGGGTCTGGGGCCAACGTCCTGACTTTC
CASSTGSGANVLTF
>TRBJ2-3|TRBV5-1|-|-
TGCGCCAGCAGCTTGGCGGGGAGCACAGATACGCAGTATTTT
CASSLAGSTDTQYF
>TRBJ2-7|TRBV6-6|-|few
TGTGCCAGCAGTCCAGACTTGTTCTCCTACGAGCAGTACTTC
CASSPDLFSYEQYF
>TRBJ2-1|TRBV7-3|-|-
TGTGCCAGCAGCTTAGACAGGAGCTCCTACAATGAGCAGTTCTTC
CASSLDRSSYNEQFF
>TRBJ2-7|TRBV7-9|-|once
TGTGCCAGCAGCTCTGACCGGGACAAGTCCTACGAGCAGTACTTC
CASSSDRDKSYEQYF
>TRBJ2-7|TRBV9|-|-
TGTGCCAGCAGCCCCCGACAGGGAGGACGGCAGTACTTC
CASSPRQGGRQYF
>TRBJ1-5|TRBV19|TRBD1|once
TGTGCCAGTCAGTCAGGGGGCAGGGGCAATCAGCCCCAGCATTTT
CASQSGGRGNQPQHF
>TRBJ1-4|TRBV15|-|-
TGTGCCACCAGCAGAGATCTCGCCGGTGAAAAACTGTTTTTT
CATSRDLAGEKLFF
>TRBJ2-7|TRBV7-2|-|once
TGTGCCAGCAGCTCCCACCGGACAGCCTACGAGCAGTACTTC
CASSSHRTAYEQYF
>TRBJ2-3|TRBV12-5|TRBD1|-
TGTGCTAGTGGTTGGACGGGACAGAGGGGAACAGATACGCAGTATTTT
CASGWTGQRGTDTQYF